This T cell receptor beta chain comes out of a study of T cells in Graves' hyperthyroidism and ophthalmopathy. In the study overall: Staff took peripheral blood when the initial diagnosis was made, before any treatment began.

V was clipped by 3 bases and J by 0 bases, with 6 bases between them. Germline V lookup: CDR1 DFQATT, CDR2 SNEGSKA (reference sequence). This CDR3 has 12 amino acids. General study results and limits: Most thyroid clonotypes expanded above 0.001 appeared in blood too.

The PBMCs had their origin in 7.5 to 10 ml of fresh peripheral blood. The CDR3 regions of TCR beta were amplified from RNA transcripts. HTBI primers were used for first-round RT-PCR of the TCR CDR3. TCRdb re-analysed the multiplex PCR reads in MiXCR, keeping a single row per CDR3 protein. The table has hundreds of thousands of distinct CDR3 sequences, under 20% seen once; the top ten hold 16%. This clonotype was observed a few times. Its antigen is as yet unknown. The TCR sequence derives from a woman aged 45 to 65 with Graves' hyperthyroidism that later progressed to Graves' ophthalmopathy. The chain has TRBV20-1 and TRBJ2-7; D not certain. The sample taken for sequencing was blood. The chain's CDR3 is CSASPDSYEQYF. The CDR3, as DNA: TGCAGTGCTAGCCCAGACTCCTACGAGCAGTACTTC.